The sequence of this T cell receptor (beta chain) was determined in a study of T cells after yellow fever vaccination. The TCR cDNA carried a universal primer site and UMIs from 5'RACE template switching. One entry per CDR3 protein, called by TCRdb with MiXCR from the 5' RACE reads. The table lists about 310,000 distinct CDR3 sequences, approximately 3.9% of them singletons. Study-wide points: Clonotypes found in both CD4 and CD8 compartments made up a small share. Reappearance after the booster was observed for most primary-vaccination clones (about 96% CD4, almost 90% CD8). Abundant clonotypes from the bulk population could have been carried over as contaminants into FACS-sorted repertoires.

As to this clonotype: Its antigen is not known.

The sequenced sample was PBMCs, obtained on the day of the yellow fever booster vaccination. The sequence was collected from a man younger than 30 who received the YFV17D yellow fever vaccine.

CDR3 DNA: TGTGCCAGCAGCTTGGGGGGGGCCTCACCCCTCCACTTT. Translation: CASSLGGASPLHF. The V call is TRBV7-6, the J call TRBJ1-6; D is possibly TRBD1 (6 bases). With 3 bases removed from V and 10 bases from J, the gap between germline ends came to 10 bases. The CDR3 contains 13 residues. In germline, CDR1 is SGHVS, CDR2 FNYEAQ.